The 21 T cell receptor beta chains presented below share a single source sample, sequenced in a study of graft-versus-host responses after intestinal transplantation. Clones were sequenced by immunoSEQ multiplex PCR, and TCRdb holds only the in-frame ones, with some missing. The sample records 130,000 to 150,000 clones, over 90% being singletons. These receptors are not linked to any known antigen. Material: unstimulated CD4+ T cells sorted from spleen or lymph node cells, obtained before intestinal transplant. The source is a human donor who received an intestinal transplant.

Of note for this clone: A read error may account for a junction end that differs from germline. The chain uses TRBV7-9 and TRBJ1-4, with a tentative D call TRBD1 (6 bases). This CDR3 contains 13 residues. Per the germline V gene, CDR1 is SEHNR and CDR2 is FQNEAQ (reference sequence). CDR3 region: CASSLVGSSGQNF. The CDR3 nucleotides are TGTGCCAGCAGCTTAGTGGGGTCCTCGGGACAAAATTTT.

The CDR3 loop reads CASSQGRDLYEQYF. For the CDR3, the DNA is TGTGCCAGCAGCCAGGGCAGGGACCTCTACGAGCAGTACTTC. This chain joins TRBV14 and TRBJ2-7, with D perhaps TRBD1 or TRBD2 (5 bases each). Germline V gene data show CDR1 as SGHDN and CDR2 as FVKESK. This CDR3 has 14 amino acids. Trimming shortened V by 3 bases and J by 3 bases, and 12 bases separated the two germline ends.

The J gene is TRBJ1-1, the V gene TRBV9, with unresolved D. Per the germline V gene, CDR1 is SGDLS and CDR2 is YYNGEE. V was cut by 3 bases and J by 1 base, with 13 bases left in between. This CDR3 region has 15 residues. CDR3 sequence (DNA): TGTGCCAGCAGCGCCCCAGGACGGACGAACACTGAAGCTTTCTTT. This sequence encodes CASSAPGRTNTEAFF.

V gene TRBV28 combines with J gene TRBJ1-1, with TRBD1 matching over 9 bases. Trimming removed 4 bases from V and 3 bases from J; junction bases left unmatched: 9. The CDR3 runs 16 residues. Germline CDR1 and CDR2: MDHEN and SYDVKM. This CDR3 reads CASSSFRTGDDTEAFF. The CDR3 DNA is TGTGCCAGCAGTTCTTTCCGGACAGGGGACGACACTGAAGCTTTCTTT.

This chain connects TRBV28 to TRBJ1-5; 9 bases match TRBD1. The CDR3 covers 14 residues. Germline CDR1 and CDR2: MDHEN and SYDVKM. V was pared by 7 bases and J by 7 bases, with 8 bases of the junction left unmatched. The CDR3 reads CASTKQGARQPQHF. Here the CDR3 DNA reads TGTGCCAGCACTAAACAGGGGGCGAGGCAGCCCCAGCATTTT.

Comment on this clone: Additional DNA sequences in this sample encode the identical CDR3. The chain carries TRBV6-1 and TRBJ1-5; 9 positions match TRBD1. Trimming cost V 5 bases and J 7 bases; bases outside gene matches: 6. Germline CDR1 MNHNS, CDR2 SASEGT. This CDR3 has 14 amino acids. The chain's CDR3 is CASSPRQGGQPQHF. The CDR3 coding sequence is TGTGCCAGCAGTCCTCGACAGGGGGGACAGCCCCAGCATTTT.

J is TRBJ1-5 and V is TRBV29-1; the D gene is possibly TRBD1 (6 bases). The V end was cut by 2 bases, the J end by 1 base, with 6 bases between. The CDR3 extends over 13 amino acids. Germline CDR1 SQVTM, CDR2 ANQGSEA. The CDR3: CSVEQGSNQPQHF. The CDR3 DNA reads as TGCAGCGTTGAACAGGGGAGCAATCAGCCCCAGCATTTT. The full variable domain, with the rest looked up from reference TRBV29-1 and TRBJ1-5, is SAVISQKPSRDICQRGTSLTIQCQVDSQVTMMFWYRQQPGQSLTLIATANQGSEATYESGFVIDKFPISRPNLTFSTLTVSNMSPEDSSIYLCSVEQGSNQPQHFGDGTRLSIL.

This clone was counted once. CDR3 DNA sequence: TGCAGCGTTGTTAAAGGACAAGGGGATTTCTATGGCTACACCTTC. Its protein is CSVVKGQGDFYGYTF. The chain employs TRBV29-1 and TRBJ1-2; D is possibly TRBD1 (5 bases). Trimming took off 4 bases at V and 4 bases at J, with 19 bases between the two ends. Per the germline V gene, CDR1 is SQVTM and CDR2 is ANQGSEA. CDR3 size: 15 residues.

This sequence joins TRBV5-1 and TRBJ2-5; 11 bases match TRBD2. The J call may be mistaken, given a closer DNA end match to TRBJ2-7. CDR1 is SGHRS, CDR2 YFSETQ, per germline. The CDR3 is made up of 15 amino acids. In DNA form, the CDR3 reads TGCGCCAGCAGCTTGACTAGCGGGAGTCCCTACGAGCAGTACTTC. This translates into CASSLTSGSPYEQYF.

The CDR3 nucleotides are TGTGCCAGCAGCTTATGGCAGGGGGCGAATGAGCAGTACTTC. Translating it yields CASSLWQGANEQYF. The chain employs TRBV7-8 and TRBJ2-7; 8 nucleotides align to TRBD1. V lost 2 bases, J lost 7 bases, and 7 bases stayed unmatched. From germline, CDR1 is SGHVS and CDR2 FQNEAQ. The CDR3 length is 14 residues.

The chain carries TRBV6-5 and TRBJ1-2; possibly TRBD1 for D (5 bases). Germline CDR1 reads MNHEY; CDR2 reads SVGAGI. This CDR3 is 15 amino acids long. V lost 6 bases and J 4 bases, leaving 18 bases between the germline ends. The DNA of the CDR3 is TGTGCCAGCAGGGAGAAAAGGTTGAGGGGCTATGGCTACACCTTC. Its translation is CASREKRLRGYGYTF.

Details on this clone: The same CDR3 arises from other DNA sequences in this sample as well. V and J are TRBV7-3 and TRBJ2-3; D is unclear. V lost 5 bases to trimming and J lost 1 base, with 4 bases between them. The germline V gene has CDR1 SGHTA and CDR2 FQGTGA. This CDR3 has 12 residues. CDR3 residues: CASSPGTDTQYF. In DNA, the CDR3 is TGTGCCAGCAGCCCTGGCACAGATACGCAGTATTTT.

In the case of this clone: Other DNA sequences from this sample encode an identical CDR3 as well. The CDR3 sequence is CASSLAGLREQFF. CDR3 sequence (DNA): TGCGCCAGCAGCTTGGCCGGACTGAGGGAGCAGTTCTTC. This sequence joins TRBV5-1 and TRBJ2-1, with TRBD2 as a possible D gene (5 bases). Germline V gives CDR1 SGHRS, CDR2 YFSETQ. V lost 0 bases and J lost 10, with 11 bases in between. The length of the CDR3 is 13 residues.

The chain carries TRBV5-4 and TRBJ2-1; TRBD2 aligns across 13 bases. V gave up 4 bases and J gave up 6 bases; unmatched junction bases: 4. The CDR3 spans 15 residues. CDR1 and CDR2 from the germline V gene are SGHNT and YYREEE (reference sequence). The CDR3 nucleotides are TGTGCCAGCAGCGCGGGACTAGCGGGACGCAATGAGCAGTTCTTC. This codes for CASSAGLAGRNEQFF.

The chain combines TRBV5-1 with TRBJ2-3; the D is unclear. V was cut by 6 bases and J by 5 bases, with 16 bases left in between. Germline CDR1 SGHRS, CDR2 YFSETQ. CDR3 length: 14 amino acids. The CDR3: CASNPFLPGDTQYF. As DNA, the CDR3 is TGCGCCAGCAACCCCTTCTTACCGGGAGATACGCAGTATTTT.

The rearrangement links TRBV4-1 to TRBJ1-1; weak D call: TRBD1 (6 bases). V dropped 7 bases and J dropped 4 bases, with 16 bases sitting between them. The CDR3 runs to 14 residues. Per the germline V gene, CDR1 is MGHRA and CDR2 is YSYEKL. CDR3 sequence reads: CASTPRGASTEAFF. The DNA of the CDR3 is TGCGCCAGCACCCCGCGGGGGGCAAGCACTGAAGCTTTCTTT.

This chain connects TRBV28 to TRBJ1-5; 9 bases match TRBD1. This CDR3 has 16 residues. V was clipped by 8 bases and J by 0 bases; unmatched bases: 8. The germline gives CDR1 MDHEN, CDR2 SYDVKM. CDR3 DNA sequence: TGTGCCAGCCTAACAGGGGGCACCCCTAGCAATCAGCCCCAGCATTTT. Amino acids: CASLTGGTPSNQPQHF.

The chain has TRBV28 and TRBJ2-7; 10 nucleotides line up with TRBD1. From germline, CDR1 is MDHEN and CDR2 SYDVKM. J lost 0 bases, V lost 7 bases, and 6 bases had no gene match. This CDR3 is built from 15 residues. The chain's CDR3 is CASIETGGVSYEQYF. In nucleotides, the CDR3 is TGTGCCAGCATTGAGACAGGGGGCGTCTCCTACGAGCAGTACTTC.

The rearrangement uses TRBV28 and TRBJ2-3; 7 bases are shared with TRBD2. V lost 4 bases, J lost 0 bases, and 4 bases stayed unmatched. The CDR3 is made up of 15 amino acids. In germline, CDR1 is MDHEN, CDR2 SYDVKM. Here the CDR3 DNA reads TGTGCCAGCAGTTCCGGGGGGATTAGCACAGATACGCAGTATTTT. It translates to CASSSGGISTDTQYF.

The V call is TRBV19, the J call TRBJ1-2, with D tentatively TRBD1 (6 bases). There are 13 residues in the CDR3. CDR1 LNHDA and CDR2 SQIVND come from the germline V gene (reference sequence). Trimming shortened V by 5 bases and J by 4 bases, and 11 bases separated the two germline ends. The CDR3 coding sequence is TGTGCCAGTAGTCTTGGGACACCCTATGGCTACACCTTC. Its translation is CASSLGTPYGYTF.

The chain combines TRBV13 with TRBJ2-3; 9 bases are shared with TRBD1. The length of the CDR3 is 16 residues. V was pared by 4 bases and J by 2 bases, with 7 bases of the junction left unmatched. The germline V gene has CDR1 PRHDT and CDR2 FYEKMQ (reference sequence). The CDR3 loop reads CASSSYRDRVTDTQYF. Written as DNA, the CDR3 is TGTGCCAGCAGCTCTTACCGGGACAGGGTCACAGATACGCAGTATTTT. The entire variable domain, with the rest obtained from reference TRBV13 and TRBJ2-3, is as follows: AAGVIQSPRHLIKEKRETATLKCYPIPRHDTVYWYQQGPGQDPQFLISFYEKMQSDKGSIPDRFSAQQFSDYHSELNMSSLELGDSALYFCASSSYRDRVTDTQYFGPGTRLTVL.